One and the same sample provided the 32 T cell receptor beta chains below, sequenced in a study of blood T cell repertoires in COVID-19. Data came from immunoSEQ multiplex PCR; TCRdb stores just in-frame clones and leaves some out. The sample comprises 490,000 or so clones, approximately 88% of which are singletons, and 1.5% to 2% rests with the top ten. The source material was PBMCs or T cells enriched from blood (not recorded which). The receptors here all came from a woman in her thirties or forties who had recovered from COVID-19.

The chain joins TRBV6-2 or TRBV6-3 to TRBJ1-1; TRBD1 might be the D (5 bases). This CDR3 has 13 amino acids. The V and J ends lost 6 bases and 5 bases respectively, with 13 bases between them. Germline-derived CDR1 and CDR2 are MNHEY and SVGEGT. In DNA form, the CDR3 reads TGTGCCAGCAGCCGGGGGGAGCAGACTGAAGCTTTCTTT. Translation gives CASSRGEQTEAFF.

The DNA of the CDR3 is TGTGCCAGCCCGGCATTGGGACAAGAAATCCGATTGCCGCATCCGAACACCGGGGAGCTGTTTTTT. This encodes CASPALGQEIRLPHPNTGELFF. This chain connects TRBV27 to TRBJ2-2, with a weak D call TRBD1 (6 bases). The germline V and J ends were trimmed by 8 bases and 0 bases, with 34 bases remaining between them. CDR3 length equals 22 residues. The germline V gene encodes CDR1 MNHEY and CDR2 SMNVEV (reference sequence).

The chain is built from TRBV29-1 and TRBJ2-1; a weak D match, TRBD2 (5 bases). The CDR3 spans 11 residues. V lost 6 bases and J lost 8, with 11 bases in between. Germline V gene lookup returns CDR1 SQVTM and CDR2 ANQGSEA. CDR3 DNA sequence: TGCAGCGTGCTTGTGAGGGATGAGCAGTTCTTC. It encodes CSVLVRDEQFF.

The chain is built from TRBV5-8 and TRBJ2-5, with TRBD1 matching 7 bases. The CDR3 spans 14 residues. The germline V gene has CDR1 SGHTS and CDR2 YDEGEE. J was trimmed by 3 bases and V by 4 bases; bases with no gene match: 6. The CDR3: CASSRTGNEETQYF. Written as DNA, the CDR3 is TGTGCCAGCAGCCGGACAGGTAATGAAGAGACCCAGTACTTC.

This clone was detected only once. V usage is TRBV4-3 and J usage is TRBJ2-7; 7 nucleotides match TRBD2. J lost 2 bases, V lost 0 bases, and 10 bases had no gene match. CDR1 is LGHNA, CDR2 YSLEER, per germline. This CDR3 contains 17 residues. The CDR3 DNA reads TGCGCCAGCAGCCAAGATCTTGGGGCTAGCGGTACCTACGAGCAGTACTTC. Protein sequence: CASSQDLGASGTYEQYF.

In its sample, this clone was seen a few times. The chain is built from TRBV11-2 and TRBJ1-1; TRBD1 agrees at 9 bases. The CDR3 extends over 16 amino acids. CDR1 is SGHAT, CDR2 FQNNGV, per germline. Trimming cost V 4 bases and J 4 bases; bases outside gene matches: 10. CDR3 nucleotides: TGTGCCAGCAGCTCCGCCGGACAGGGGCCGTCCACTGAAGCTTTCTTT. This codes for CASSSAGQGPSTEAFF.

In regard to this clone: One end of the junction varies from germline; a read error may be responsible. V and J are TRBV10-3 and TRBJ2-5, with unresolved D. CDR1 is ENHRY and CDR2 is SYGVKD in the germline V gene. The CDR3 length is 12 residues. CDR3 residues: CAISEPGETQYF. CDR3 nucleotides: TGTGCAATCAGTGAACCGGGAGAGACCCAGTACTTC.

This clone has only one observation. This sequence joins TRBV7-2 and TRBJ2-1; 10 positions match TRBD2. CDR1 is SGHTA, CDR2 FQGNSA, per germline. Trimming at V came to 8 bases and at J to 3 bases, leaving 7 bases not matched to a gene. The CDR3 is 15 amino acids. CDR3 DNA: TGTGCCAGCGCTCCGGCTAGCGGGAGCTACAATGAGCAGTTCTTC. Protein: CASAPASGSYNEQFF.

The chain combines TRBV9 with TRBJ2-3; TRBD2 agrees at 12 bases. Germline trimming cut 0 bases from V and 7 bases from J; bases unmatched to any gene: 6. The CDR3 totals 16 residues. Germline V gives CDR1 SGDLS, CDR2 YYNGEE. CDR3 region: CASSVDTSGRLNTQYF. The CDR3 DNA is TGTGCCAGCAGCGTAGACACTAGCGGGAGGTTGAATACGCAGTATTTT.

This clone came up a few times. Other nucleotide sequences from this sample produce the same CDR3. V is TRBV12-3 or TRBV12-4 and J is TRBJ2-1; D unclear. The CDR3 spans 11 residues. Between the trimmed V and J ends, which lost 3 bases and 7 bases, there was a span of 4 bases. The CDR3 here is CASSFSNEQFF. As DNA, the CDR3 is TGTGCCAGCAGTTTCAGTAATGAGCAGTTCTTC.

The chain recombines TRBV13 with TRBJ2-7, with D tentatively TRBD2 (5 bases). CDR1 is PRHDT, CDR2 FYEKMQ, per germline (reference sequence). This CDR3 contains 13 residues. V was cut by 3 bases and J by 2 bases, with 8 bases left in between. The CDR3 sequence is CASSLRVTYEQYF. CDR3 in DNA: TGTGCCAGCAGCTTGCGGGTTACCTACGAGCAGTACTTC.

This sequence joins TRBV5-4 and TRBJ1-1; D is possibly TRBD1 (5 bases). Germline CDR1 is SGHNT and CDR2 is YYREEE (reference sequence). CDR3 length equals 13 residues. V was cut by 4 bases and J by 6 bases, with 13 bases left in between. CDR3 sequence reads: CASSPDTDSEAFF. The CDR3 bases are TGTGCCAGCAGCCCGGACACTGACTCTGAAGCTTTCTTT.

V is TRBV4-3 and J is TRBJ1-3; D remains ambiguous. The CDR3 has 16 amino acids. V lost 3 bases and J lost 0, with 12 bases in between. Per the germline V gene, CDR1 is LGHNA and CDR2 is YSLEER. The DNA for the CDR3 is TGCGCCAGCAGCCAGGCAGGCCCGTTCTCTGGAAACACCATATATTTT. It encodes CASSQAGPFSGNTIYF.

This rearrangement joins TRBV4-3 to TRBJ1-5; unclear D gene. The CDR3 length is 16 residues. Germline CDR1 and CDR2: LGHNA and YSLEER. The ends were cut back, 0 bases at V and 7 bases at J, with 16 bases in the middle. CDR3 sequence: CASSQDHGKFGQPQHF. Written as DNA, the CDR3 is TGCGCCAGCAGCCAAGATCACGGGAAGTTCGGGCAGCCCCAGCATTTT.

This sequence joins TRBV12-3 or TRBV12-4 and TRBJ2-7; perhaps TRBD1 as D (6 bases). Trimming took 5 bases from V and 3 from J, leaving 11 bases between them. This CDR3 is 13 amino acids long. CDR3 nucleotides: TGTGCCAGCAGTACAGGGACGGTCTACGAGCAGTACTTC. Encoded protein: CASSTGTVYEQYF.

The CDR3 DNA reads as TGTGCCAGCAGCTCCGTCCTGGAGCAGTACTTC. Its protein product is CASSSVLEQYF. This chain connects TRBV28 to TRBJ2-7; D is unresolved. Germline CDR1 and CDR2: MDHEN and SYDVKM. V gave up 6 bases and J gave up 7 bases, with 10 bases separating them. This CDR3 spans 11 amino acids. The entire variable domain, with the rest obtained from reference TRBV28 and TRBJ2-7, is as follows: DVKVTQSSRYLVKRTGEKVFLECVQDMDHENMFWYRQDPGLGLRLIYFSYDVKMKEKGDIPEGYSVSREKKERFSLILESASTNQTSMYLCASSSVLEQYFGPGTRLTVT.

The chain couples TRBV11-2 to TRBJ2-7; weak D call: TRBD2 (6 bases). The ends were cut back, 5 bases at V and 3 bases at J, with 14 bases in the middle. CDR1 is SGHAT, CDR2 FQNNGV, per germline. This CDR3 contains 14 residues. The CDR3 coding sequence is TGTGCCAGCAGCCGGGGACTCTTAGACTACGAGCAGTACTTC. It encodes CASSRGLLDYEQYF.

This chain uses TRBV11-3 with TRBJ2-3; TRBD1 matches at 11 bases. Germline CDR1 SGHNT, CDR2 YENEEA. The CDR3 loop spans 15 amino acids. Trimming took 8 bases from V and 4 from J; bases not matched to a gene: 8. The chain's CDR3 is CASSQAGQGADTQYF. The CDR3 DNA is TGTGCCAGCTCCCAGGCGGGACAGGGGGCAGATACGCAGTATTTT. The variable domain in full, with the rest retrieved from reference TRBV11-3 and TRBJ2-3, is EAGVVQSPRYKIIEKKQPVAFWCNPISGHNTLYWYLQNLGQGPELLIRYENEEAVDDSQLPKDRFSAERLKGVDSTLKIQPAELGDSAVYLCASSQAGQGADTQYFGPGTRLTVL.

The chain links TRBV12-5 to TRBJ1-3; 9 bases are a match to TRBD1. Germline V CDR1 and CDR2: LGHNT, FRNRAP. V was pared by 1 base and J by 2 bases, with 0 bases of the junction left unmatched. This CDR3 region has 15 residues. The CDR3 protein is CASGLGDRAGNTIYF. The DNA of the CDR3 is TGTGCTAGTGGTTTGGGGGACAGGGCTGGAAACACCATATATTTT.

The CDR3 DNA reads TGCAGCGCATCGGGGGATGCTGAAAAACTGTTTTTT. Residues: CSASGDAEKLFF. This rearrangement joins TRBV29-1 to TRBJ1-4, with a weak D call TRBD1 (5 bases). Germline V lookup: CDR1 SQVTM, CDR2 ANQGSEA. V lost 7 bases, J lost 7 bases, and 13 bases lay in between. This CDR3 has 12 amino acids.

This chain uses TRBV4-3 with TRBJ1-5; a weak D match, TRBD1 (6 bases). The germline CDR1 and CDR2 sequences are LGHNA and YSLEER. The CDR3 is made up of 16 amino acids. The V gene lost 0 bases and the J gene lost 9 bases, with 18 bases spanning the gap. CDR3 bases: TGCGCCAGCAGCCAAGATTGGAGGTCAGGGGAGTGGCCCCAGCATTTT. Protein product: CASSQDWRSGEWPQHF.

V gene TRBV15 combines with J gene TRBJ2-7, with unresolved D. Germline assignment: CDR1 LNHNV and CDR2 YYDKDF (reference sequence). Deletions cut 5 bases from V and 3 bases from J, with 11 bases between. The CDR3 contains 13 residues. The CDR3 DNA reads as TGTGCCACCAGCCCTGTCGGTGTCTACGAGCAGTACTTC. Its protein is CATSPVGVYEQYF.

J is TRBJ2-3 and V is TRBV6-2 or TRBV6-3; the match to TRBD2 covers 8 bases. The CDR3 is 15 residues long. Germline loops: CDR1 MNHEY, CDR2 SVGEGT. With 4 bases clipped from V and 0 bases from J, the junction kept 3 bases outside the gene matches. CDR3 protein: CASSSAGVSTDTQYF. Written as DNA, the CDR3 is TGTGCCAGCAGTTCAGCGGGAGTGAGCACAGATACGCAGTATTTT.

CDR3 DNA sequence: TGCAGTGCTAGTTCGGACTCCTCCTACGAGCAGTACTTC. It specifies CSASSDSSYEQYF. This rearrangement joins TRBV20-1 to TRBJ2-7; TRBD2 is a possible D gene (5 bases). The germline V and J ends were trimmed by 3 bases and 0 bases, with 9 bases remaining between them. This CDR3 contains 13 residues. CDR1 is DFQATT, CDR2 SNEGSKA, per germline (reference sequence).

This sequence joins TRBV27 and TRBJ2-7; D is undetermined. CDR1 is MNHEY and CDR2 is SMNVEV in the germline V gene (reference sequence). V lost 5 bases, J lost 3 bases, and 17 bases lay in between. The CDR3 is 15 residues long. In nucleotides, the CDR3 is TGTGCCAGCAGTCGAAAATTAGCCTGGAACTACGAGCAGTACTTC. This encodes CASSRKLAWNYEQYF.

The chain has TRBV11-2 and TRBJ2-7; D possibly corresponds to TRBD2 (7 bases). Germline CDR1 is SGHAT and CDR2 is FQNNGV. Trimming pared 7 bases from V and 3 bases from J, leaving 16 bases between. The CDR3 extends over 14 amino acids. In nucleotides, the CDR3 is TGTGCCAGCAATGAGGGAGGGGGGTACTACGAGCAGTACTTC. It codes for CASNEGGGYYEQYF.

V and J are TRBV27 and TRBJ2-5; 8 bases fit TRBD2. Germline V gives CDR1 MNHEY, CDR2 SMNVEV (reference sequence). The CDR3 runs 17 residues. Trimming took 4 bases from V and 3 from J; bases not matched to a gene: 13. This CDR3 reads CASSSGRTSGIKETQYF. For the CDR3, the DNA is TGTGCCAGCAGTTCCGGCCGAACTAGCGGTATCAAAGAGACCCAGTACTTC.

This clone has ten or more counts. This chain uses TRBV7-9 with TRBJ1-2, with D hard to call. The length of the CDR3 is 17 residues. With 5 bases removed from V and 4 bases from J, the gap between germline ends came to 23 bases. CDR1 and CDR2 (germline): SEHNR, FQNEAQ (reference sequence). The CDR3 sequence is CASSPNTWTGDSYGYTF. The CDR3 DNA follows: TGTGCCAGCAGCCCTAACACCTGGACGGGAGATAGCTATGGCTACACCTTC.

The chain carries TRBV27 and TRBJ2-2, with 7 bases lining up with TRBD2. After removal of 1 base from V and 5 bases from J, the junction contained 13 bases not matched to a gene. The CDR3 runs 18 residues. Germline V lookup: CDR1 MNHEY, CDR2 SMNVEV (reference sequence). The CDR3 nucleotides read TGTGCCAGCAGTTTATGGGCCCCCTGGGCGGGAGATACCGGGGAGCTGTTTTTT. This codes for CASSLWAPWAGDTGELFF.

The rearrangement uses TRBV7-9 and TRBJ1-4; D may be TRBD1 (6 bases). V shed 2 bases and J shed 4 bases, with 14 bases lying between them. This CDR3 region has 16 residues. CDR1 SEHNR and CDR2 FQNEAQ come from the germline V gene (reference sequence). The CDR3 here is CASSLSGGGLNEKLFF. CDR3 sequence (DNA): TGTGCCAGCAGCTTATCGGGCGGGGGGCTTAATGAAAAACTGTTTTTT. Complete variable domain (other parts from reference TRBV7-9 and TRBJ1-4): DTGVSQNPRHKITKRGQNVTFRCDPISEHNRLYWYRQTLGQGPEFLTYFQNEAQLEKSRLLSDRFSAERPKGSFSTLEIQRTEQGDSAMYLCASSLSGGGLNEKLFFGSGTQLSVL.

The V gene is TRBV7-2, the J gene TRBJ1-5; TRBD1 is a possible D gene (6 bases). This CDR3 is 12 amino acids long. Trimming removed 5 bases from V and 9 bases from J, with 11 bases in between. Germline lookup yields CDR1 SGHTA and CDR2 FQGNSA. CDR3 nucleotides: TGTGCCAGCAGCCTGAGAGGGGGGCCCCAGCATTTT. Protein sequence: CASSLRGGPQHF.

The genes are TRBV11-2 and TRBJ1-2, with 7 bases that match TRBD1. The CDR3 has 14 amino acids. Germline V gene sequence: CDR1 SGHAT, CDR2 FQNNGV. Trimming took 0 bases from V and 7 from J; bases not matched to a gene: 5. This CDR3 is CASSLDRTGRGYTF. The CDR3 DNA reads TGTGCCAGCAGCTTAGATAGGACAGGTCGTGGCTACACCTTC.